This T cell receptor beta chain derives from a study of blood T cell repertoires in COVID-19. Study as a whole: Spain, Italy and the United States supplied samples that represented acute and convalescent COVID-19. Nucleic acid was either cDNA or gDNA, and it came from T cells, B-cell-depleted T cells, or PBMCs.

Generated by immunoSEQ multiplex PCR, the TCRdb table keeps only in-frame clones and is missing some. The sample includes 200,000 to 250,000 clones, roughly 86% of them seen just once. Sequenced: peripheral blood. The sequence was collected from a woman aged 25 to 45 who had recovered from COVID-19.

The DNA for the CDR3 is TGTGCCAGCAGCGGATGGGACAGTTACTATGGCTACACCTTC. Protein: CASSGWDSYYGYTF. The rearrangement uses TRBV9 and TRBJ1-2; 7 nucleotides align to TRBD1. Germline V gene sequence: CDR1 SGDLS, CDR2 YYNGEE. Germline trimming cut 3 bases from V and 3 bases from J; bases unmatched to any gene: 5. This CDR3 spans 14 amino acids.